This TCR beta chain was documented in a study of graft-versus-host responses after intestinal transplantation. Study details: Recipients uniformly received anti-thymocyte globulin induction, followed by tacrolimus and steroids for approximately 3 years.

The CDR3 extends over 18 amino acids. V was cut by 0 bases and J by 2 bases, with 20 bases left in between. Per the germline V gene, CDR1 is SGDLS and CDR2 is YYNGEE. Method: immunoSEQ multiplex PCR; TCRdb's copy keeps in-frame clones and lacks some. The sample records some 39,000 clones, approximately 93% being singletons. The V and J genes are TRBV9 and TRBJ1-2; no clear D. The sequences come from PBMCs, collected 700 to 850 days after intestinal transplantation. The receptor was derived from a human patient who received an intestinal transplant, so some T cells may come from the graft donor. The CDR3 region has the DNA TGTGCCAGCAGCGTAGCTTCCGCCGACGATACTAGAAACTATGGCTACACCTTC. Its translation: CASSVASADDTRNYGYTF.